A single sample is the source of the 19 T cell receptor beta chains below, sequenced in a study of blood T cell repertoires in COVID-19. Generated by immunoSEQ multiplex PCR, the TCRdb table keeps only in-frame clones and is missing some. In the table there are roughly 190,000 clones, more than 75% of which are singletons. What was sequenced was peripheral blood. The receptors here all came from a woman in her sixties with COVID-19, enrolled during active disease.

V gene TRBV10-3 combines with J gene TRBJ2-7, with 11 bases lining up with TRBD1. This CDR3 spans 15 amino acids. Germline values: CDR1 ENHRY, CDR2 SYGVKD. Trimming cost V 5 bases and J 3 bases; bases outside gene matches: 6. The CDR3 spells CAISSDRGLGYEQYV. The CDR3 DNA follows: TGTGCCATCAGTTCGGACAGGGGGCTGGGCTACGAGCAGTACGTC.

V usage is TRBV3-1 (or the pseudogene TRBV3-2) and J usage is TRBJ2-1; 9 bases are shared with TRBD2. The V gene's germline CDR1 is LGHDT and CDR2 YNNKEL (reference sequence). This CDR3 has 18 amino acids. V trimming: 2 bases; J trimming: 2 bases; junction bases outside the gene matches: 10. CDR3 protein: CASSQMGSGGIPYNEQFF. The DNA for the CDR3 is TGTGCCAGCAGCCAAATGGGTAGCGGGGGTATACCCTACAATGAGCAGTTCTTC.

This chain uses TRBV5-4 with TRBJ2-3; 10 bases agree with TRBD2. Germline V gives CDR1 SGHNT, CDR2 YYREEE (reference sequence). CDR3 size: 15 residues. The trim removed 0 bases at V and 5 bases at J, leaving 3 bases unmatched. This CDR3 is CASSLASGRRDTQYF. The CDR3 nucleotides read TGTGCCAGCAGCTTGGCTAGCGGGAGAAGAGATACGCAGTATTTT.

V and J are TRBV18 and TRBJ1-1; D call uncertain. The V gene's germline CDR1 is KGHSH and CDR2 LQKENI. The CDR3 totals 13 residues. With 3 bases removed from V and 4 bases from J, the gap between germline ends came to 9 bases. Written as DNA, the CDR3 is TGTGCCAGCTCACCCCAGCGAAGCACTGAAGCTTTCTTT. This encodes CASSPQRSTEAFF. The complete variable domain, with remaining parts taken from reference TRBV18 and TRBJ1-1, reads NAGVMQNPRHLVRRRGQEARLRCSPMKGHSHVYWYRQLPEEGLKFMVYLQKENIIDESGMPKERFSAEFPKEGPSILRIQQVVRGDSAAYFCASSPQRSTEAFFGQGTRLTVV.

V gene TRBV5-1 combines with J gene TRBJ2-3; a possible D gene is TRBD2 (5 bases). Trimming took 4 bases from V and 4 from J, leaving 16 bases between them. From germline, CDR1 is SGHRS and CDR2 YFSETQ. The CDR3 loop spans 15 amino acids. The DNA for the CDR3 is TGCGCCAGCAGCCGGACTGGCCCTGGGGCAGATACGCAGTATTTT. Translating gives CASSRTGPGADTQYF.

The gene calls are TRBV28 and TRBJ1-2; 8 bases are a match to TRBD1. Germline-derived CDR1 and CDR2 are MDHEN and SYDVKM. The CDR3 has 12 amino acids. V dropped 6 bases and J dropped 6; count of bases not matched to a gene: 3. CDR3 loop: CASSGQGDGYTF. CDR3 nucleotide sequence: TGTGCCAGCAGCGGACAGGGTGATGGCTACACCTTC.

This clone has only one observation. The chain employs TRBV7-2 and TRBJ2-7; possible D gene TRBD1, 5 bases. There are 14 residues in the CDR3. Germline values: CDR1 SGHTA, CDR2 FQGNSA. V was pared by 3 bases and J by 2 bases, with 11 bases between. DNA of the CDR3: TGTGCCAGCAGCTTGGCCAGGGCCCCCTACGAGCAGTACTTC. It encodes CASSLARAPYEQYF.

The chain has TRBV11-2 and TRBJ2-5, with TRBD2 as a possible D gene (5 bases). V dropped 3 bases and J dropped 7 bases, with 12 bases sitting between them. Germline-derived CDR1 and CDR2 are SGHAT and FQNNGV. This CDR3 region has 13 residues. The CDR3 sequence is CASSFGLSGTQYF. The CDR3 DNA reads TGTGCCAGCAGCTTCGGACTCAGCGGGACCCAGTACTTC. Filled out from reference TRBV11-2 and TRBJ2-5, the complete variable domain reads EAGVAQSPRYKIIEKRQSVAFWCNPISGHATLYWYQQILGQGPKLLIQFQNNGVVDDSQLPKDRFSAERLKGVDSTLKIQPAKLEDSAVYLCASSFGLSGTQYFGPGTRLLVL.

In its sample, this clone was seen a few times. The rearrangement links TRBV19 to TRBJ1-5; D gene unclear. The ends were cut back, 3 bases at V and 4 bases at J, with 7 bases in the middle. The CDR3 runs to 13 residues. Germline CDR1 reads LNHDA; CDR2 reads SQIVND (reference sequence). CDR3 DNA: TGTGCCAGTAGTATGGCCAGTAATCAGCCCCAGCATTTT. Its protein product is CASSMASNQPQHF.

This clone was observed a handful of times. The chain employs TRBV5-1 and TRBJ1-6, with TRBD1 matching 8 bases. The CDR3 consists of 16 residues. Trimming at V came to 2 bases and at J to 5 bases, leaving 6 bases not matched to a gene. Per germline, CDR1 SGHRS and CDR2 YFSETQ. The DNA for the CDR3 is TGCGCCAGCAGCTTAACAGGGGGGATCCATAATTCACCCCTCCACTTT. It yields the protein CASSLTGGIHNSPLHF.

The rearrangement uses TRBV28 and TRBJ1-2, with D possibly matching TRBD1 (6 bases). CDR1 is MDHEN, CDR2 SYDVKM, per germline. The ends were cut back, 2 bases at V and 4 bases at J, with 8 bases in the middle. The CDR3 spans 13 residues. The CDR3 DNA sequence: TGTGCCAGCAGTTTACGAGGGGGCTATGGCTACACCTTC. This gives the protein CASSLRGGYGYTF.

The rearrangement links TRBV4-1 to TRBJ2-7; 8 nucleotides line up with TRBD1. The V gene's germline CDR1 is MGHRA and CDR2 YSYEKL. The CDR3 spans 16 residues. V lost 4 bases, J lost 11 bases, and 19 bases stayed unmatched. CDR3 protein: CASSLATGQGAVYKYF. DNA for the CDR3: TGCGCCAGCAGCCTCGCAACGGGCCAGGGGGCGGTTTATAAGTACTTC.

V is TRBV28 and J is TRBJ2-3; D is possibly TRBD2 (5 bases). Germline CDR1 and CDR2: MDHEN and SYDVKM. Trimming cost V 1 base and J 8 bases, with 13 bases left between them. The CDR3 runs to 14 residues. The CDR3 DNA is TGTGCCAGCAGTTTATTGGACTCCTGGGGTACGCAGTATTTT. It translates to CASSLLDSWGTQYF. Full variable domain (outside the CDR3, taken from reference TRBV28 and TRBJ2-3): DVKVTQSSRYLVKRTGEKVFLECVQDMDHENMFWYRQDPGLGLRLIYFSYDVKMKEKGDIPEGYSVSREKKERFSLILESASTNQTSMYLCASSLLDSWGTQYFGPGTRLTVL.

The chain employs TRBV9 and TRBJ1-2; D remains ambiguous. This CDR3 spans 14 amino acids. Germline lookup yields CDR1 SGDLS and CDR2 YYNGEE. Trimming removed 0 bases at V and 7 bases at J, with 13 bases between. This chain's CDR3 is CASSVDWSDTGYTF. Written as DNA, the CDR3 is TGTGCCAGCAGCGTAGATTGGTCAGATACTGGCTACACCTTC.

V gene TRBV29-1 combines with J gene TRBJ1-2; 7 bases are shared with TRBD1. Germline trimming cut 5 bases from V and 6 bases from J; bases unmatched to any gene: 12. The CDR3 sequence is 14 residues long. CDR1 is SQVTM, CDR2 ANQGSEA, per germline. The CDR3 loop reads CSVIRTGVSDGYTF. CDR3 nucleotides: TGCAGCGTTATCCGGACAGGCGTCTCGGATGGCTACACCTTC.

The chain combines TRBV6-5 with TRBJ1-2; 7 positions agree with TRBD1. The germline V gene encodes CDR1 MNHEY and CDR2 SVGAGI. This CDR3 region has 14 residues. With V trimmed by 6 bases and J by 4 bases, 8 bases remained unmatched. CDR3 loop: CASSTNRGVYGYTF. In nucleotides, the CDR3 is TGTGCCAGCAGCACCAACAGGGGAGTCTATGGCTACACCTTC.

This chain connects TRBV27 to TRBJ1-5; D gene unclear. The germline V gene encodes CDR1 MNHEY and CDR2 SMNVEV (reference sequence). The CDR3 sequence is 15 residues long. The V gene lost 3 bases and the J gene lost 7 bases, with 16 bases spanning the gap. The CDR3 loop reads CASSFFRTGDQPQHF. In DNA form, the CDR3 reads TGTGCCAGCAGTTTTTTTAGGACGGGAGACCAGCCCCAGCATTTT.

The chain combines TRBV30 with TRBJ1-5; possible D gene TRBD1, 5 bases. The CDR3 loop spans 13 amino acids. Trimming took off 4 bases at V and 5 bases at J, with 12 bases between the two ends. CDR1 is GTSNPN, CDR2 SVGIG, per germline (reference sequence). The CDR3 nucleotides are TGTGCCTGGACTCAGGGAATCGATCAGCCCCAGCATTTT. Translated: CAWTQGIDQPQHF. The whole variable domain, remainder taken from reference TRBV30 and TRBJ1-5, is SQTIHQWPATLVQPVGSPLSLECTVEGTSNPNLYWYRQAAGRGLQLLFYSVGIGQISSEVPQNLSASRPQDRQFILSSKKLLLSDSGFYLCAWTQGIDQPQHFGDGTRLSIL.

This clone was counted only a few times. The V and J genes are TRBV5-1 and TRBJ1-1; D possibly corresponds to TRBD1 (6 bases). CDR3 length: 14 residues. Germline CDR1 is SGHRS and CDR2 is YFSETQ. V was pared by 3 bases and J by 1 base, with 10 bases between. The CDR3 loop reads CASSWGGSNTEAFF. The DNA for the CDR3 is TGCGCCAGCAGCTGGGGGGGCTCGAACACTGAAGCTTTCTTT.